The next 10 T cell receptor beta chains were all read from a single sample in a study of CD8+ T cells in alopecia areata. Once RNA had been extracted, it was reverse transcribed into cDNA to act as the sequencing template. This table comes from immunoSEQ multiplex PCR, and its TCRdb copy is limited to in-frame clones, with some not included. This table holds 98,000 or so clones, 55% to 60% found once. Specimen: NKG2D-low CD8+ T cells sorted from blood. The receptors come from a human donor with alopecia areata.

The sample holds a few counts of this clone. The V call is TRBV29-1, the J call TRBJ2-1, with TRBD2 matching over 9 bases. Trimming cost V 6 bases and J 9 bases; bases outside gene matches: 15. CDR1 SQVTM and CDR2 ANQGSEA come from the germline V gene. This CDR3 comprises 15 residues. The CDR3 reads CSVPEGTSGHGEQFF. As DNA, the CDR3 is TGCAGCGTCCCAGAGGGTACTAGCGGGCACGGTGAGCAGTTCTTC.

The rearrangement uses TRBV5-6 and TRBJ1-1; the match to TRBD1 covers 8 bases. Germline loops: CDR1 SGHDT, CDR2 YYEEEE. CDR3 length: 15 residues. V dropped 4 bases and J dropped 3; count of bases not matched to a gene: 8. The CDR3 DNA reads TGTGCCAGCAGCGACCACGACAGGGGCTACACTGAAGCTTTCTTT. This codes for CASSDHDRGYTEAFF.

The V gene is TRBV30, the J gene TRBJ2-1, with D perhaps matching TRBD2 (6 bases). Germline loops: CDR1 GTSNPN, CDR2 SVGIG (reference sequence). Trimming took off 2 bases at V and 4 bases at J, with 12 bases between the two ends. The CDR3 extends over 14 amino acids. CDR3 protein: CAWSHGGAYNEQFF. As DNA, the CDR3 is TGTGCCTGGAGTCATGGCGGGGCTTACAATGAGCAGTTCTTC.

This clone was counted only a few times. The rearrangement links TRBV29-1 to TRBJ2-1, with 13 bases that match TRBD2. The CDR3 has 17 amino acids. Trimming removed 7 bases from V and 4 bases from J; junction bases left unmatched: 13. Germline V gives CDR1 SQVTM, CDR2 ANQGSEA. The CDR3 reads CSARGGLAGLSYNEQFF. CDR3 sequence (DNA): TGCAGCGCCCGTGGGGGACTAGCGGGGTTATCTTACAATGAGCAGTTCTTC.

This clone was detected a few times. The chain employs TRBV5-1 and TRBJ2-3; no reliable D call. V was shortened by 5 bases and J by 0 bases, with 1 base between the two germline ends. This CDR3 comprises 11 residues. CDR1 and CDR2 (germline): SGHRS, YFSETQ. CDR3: CASRSTDTQYF. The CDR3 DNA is TGCGCCAGCAGGAGCACAGATACGCAGTATTTT.

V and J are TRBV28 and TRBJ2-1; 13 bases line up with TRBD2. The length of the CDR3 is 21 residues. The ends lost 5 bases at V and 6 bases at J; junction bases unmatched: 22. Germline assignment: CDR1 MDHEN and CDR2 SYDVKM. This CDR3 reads CASSQGLAGANPQGRINEQFF. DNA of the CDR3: TGTGCCAGCAGTCAAGGACTAGCGGGAGCGAACCCCCAAGGGAGGATCAATGAGCAGTTCTTC.

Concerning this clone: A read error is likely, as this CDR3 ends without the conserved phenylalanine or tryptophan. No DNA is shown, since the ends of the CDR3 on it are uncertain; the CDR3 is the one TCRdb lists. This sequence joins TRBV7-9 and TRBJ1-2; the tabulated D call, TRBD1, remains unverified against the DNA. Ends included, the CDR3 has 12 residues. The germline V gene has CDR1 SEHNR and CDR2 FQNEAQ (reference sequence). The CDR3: CASSHAGQHLTI.

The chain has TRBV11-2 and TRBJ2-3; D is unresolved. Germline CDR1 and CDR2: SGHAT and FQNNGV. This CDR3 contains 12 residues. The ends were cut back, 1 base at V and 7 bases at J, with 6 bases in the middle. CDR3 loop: CASSLVSHTQYF. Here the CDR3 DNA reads TGTGCCAGCAGCTTAGTAAGCCATACGCAGTATTTT.

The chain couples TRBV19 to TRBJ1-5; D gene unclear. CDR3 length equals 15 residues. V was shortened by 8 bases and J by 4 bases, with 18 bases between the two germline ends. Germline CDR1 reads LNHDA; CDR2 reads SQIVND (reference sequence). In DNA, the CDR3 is TGTGCCAGTGCACTAGCCAGGAGGATTAATCAGCCCCAGCATTTT. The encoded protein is CASALARRINQPQHF.

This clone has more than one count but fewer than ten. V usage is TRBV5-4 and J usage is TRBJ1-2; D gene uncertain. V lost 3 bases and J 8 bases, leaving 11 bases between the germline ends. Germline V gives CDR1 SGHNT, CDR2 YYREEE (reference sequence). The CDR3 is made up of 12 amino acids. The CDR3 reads CASSYWGEGYTF. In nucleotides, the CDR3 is TGTGCCAGCAGCTACTGGGGTGAGGGCTACACCTTC.